This T cell receptor beta chain emerged from a study of cytomegalovirus exposure and HLA in healthy donors. General study findings and limits: Most of the TCR beta V segments (in an earlier analysis) were productive either about 87% or about 30% of the time. Investigators reported under 200 TCR beta chains as tied to cytomegalovirus. The classifier was said to identify cytomegalovirus status with high specificity and sensitivity.

The PCR was carried out with 60 Vbeta primers and 13 Jbeta primers. As processed by the authors: About 11 million of the about 80 million unique TCR beta chains counted in a later analysis were shared. Libraries were prepared by immunoSEQ multiplex PCR; TCRdb keeps only in-frame clonotypes and omits some of them. D and trimming were read from the DNA, whereas the V and J calls and clone size are those reported in that table. The sample includes 100,000 to 150,000 clones, approximately 17% seen only once; the top ten take around 2.6%. In regard to this clone: Its target is unknown.

The sequence came from a female donor in good health and CMV-seropositive. Sample: PBMCs.

Here the CDR3 DNA reads TGCGCCAGCAGCGCGGTACCAAACTCTTACTACAATGAGCAGTTCTTC. It yields the protein CASSAVPNSYYNEQFF. The chain is built from TRBV5-1 and TRBJ2-1; unclear D gene. V shed 4 bases and J shed 3 bases, with 17 bases lying between them. This CDR3 has 16 residues. Germline V lookup: CDR1 SGHRS, CDR2 YFSETQ. Drawing the rest from reference TRBV5-1 and TRBJ2-1, the complete variable domain is KAGVTQTPRYLIKTRGQQVTLSCSPISGHRSVSWYQQTPGQGLQFLFEYFSETQRNKGNFPGRFSGRQFSNSRSEMNVSTLELGDSALYLCASSAVPNSYYNEQFFGPGTRLTVL.